This T cell receptor (beta chain) was recovered during a study of blood T cell repertoires in COVID-19. As for the study in general: Material from acute and convalescent COVID-19 was sourced from the United States, Italy and Spain. From T cells, B-cell-depleted T cells, or PBMCs came the material, which was cDNA or gDNA.

Authors' processing steps: Estimation of nucleated cell counts was performed using reference gene primer amplification. This table comes from immunoSEQ multiplex PCR, and its TCRdb copy is limited to in-frame clones, with some not included. D and trimming come from the DNA, and the V and J calls and clone size come from that table. Among approximately 230,000 clones listed, 84% were seen once. The CDR3 runs 14 residues. The germline CDR1 and CDR2 sequences are WSHSY and SAAADI. Trimming took 8 bases from V and 4 from J; bases not matched to a gene: 7. The chain combines TRBV10-2 with TRBJ2-1; 8 bases align to TRBD2. The TCR comes from a man aged 25 to 40 with active or convalescent COVID-19. Sequencing input: peripheral blood. Here the CDR3 DNA reads TGCGCCAGCGGGACTAGTGCGGGGTACAATGAGCAGTTCTTC. It specifies CASGTSAGYNEQFF.